The 10 T cell receptor beta chains in this list originate from one sample, sequenced in a study of cytomegalovirus exposure and HLA in healthy donors. Using immunoSEQ multiplex PCR, the repertoire was profiled, and TCRdb retains in-frame clones only, with some absent. There are tens of thousands of clones in the sample; over 85% occur only once, and 7.5% to 9.5% lies in the top ten. The sample comprised PBMCs. The receptors come from a young woman in good health and CMV-seropositive.

The chain uses TRBV10-3 and TRBJ1-2; 11 bases line up with TRBD1. Unmatched junction bases numbered 11, after V lost 3 bases and J lost 8 bases. In germline, CDR1 is ENHRY, CDR2 SYGVKD. The CDR3 loop spans 16 amino acids. The DNA of the CDR3 is TGTGCCATCAGTGAATCGGTAGGACAGGGGGCGGTAGGCTACACCTTC. Its protein is CAISESVGQGAVGYTF.

In its sample, this clone was seen a few times. J is TRBJ2-7 and V is TRBV5-1, with D tentatively TRBD2 (6 bases). This CDR3 is built from 15 residues. Germline V gene sequence: CDR1 SGHRS, CDR2 YFSETQ. V dropped 6 bases and J dropped 3 bases, with 19 bases sitting between them. DNA for the CDR3: TGCGCCAGCACCCTTGGGCAGGGAGGTCGCTACGAGCAGTACTTC. Translated, it gives CASTLGQGGRYEQYF. Full variable domain (remainder filled in from reference TRBV5-1 and TRBJ2-7): KAGVTQTPRYLIKTRGQQVTLSCSPISGHRSVSWYQQTPGQGLQFLFEYFSETQRNKGNFPGRFSGRQFSNSRSEMNVSTLELGDSALYLCASTLGQGGRYEQYFGPGTRLTVT.

In regard to this clone: A junction boundary mismatches the germline segment, possibly from a read error. Other DNA sequences in this specimen translate into the identical CDR3. This chain's CDR3 is CASSYSLRSYGYTF. CDR3 sequence (DNA): TGCGCCAGCAGTTACTCTTTACGGAGCTATGGCTACACCTTC. J is TRBJ1-2 and V is TRBV6-5, with D unclear. The length of the CDR3 is 14 residues. CDR1 is MNHEY and CDR2 is SVGAGI in the germline V gene.

This chain connects TRBV12-5 to TRBJ2-3; the match to TRBD2 covers 9 bases. This CDR3 comprises 17 residues. From germline, CDR1 is LGHNT and CDR2 FRNRAP. V dropped 0 bases and J dropped 2; count of bases not matched to a gene: 6. The CDR3 DNA reads TGTGCTAGTGGTTTGGTCGCGGGGGGGTTAAACACAGATACGCAGTATTTT. Translated, it gives CASGLVAGGLNTDTQYF. Variable domain in full (rest from reference TRBV12-5 and TRBJ2-3): DARVTQTPRHKVTEMGQEVTMRCQPILGHNTVFWYRQTMMQGLELLAYFRNRAPLDDSGMPKDRFSAEMPDATLATLKIQPSEPRDSAVYFCASGLVAGGLNTDTQYFGPGTRLTVL.

The chain is built from TRBV14 and TRBJ1-1, with TRBD1 matching over 7 bases. CDR3 length equals 13 residues. The ends lost 3 bases at V and 8 bases at J; junction bases unmatched: 6. The germline gives CDR1 SGHDN, CDR2 FVKESK. The CDR3 sequence is CASSQPTGREAFF. The CDR3 bases are TGTGCCAGCAGCCAGCCGACAGGGCGCGAAGCTTTCTTT.

The chain recombines TRBV28 with TRBJ1-5; TRBD1 aligns across 7 bases. Looked up from germline, CDR1 is MDHEN and CDR2 is SYDVKM. Losses at the gene ends were 5 bases for V and 4 bases for J; bases not matched to a gene: 5. The CDR3 spans 14 residues. The CDR3 loop is CASSPDRENQPQHF. For the CDR3, the DNA is TGTGCCAGCAGTCCTGACAGGGAAAATCAGCCCCAGCATTTT. Drawing the rest from reference TRBV28 and TRBJ1-5, the complete variable domain is DVKVTQSSRYLVKRTGEKVFLECVQDMDHENMFWYRQDPGLGLRLIYFSYDVKMKEKGDIPEGYSVSREKKERFSLILESASTNQTSMYLCASSPDRENQPQHFGDGTRLSIL.

This chain links TRBV11-2 with TRBJ1-2; no clear D. The CDR3 consists of 16 residues. The germline CDR1 and CDR2 sequences are SGHAT and FQNNGV. V was shortened by 1 base and J by 2 bases, with 14 bases between the two germline ends. The CDR3 DNA follows: TGTGCCAGCAGCTTAGGCCCGACGGAGGCAAACTATGGCTACACCTTC. Translation: CASSLGPTEANYGYTF.

The rearrangement uses TRBV28 and TRBJ2-3, with 10 bases fitting TRBD1. The CDR3 extends over 15 amino acids. The V segment lost 6 bases and the J segment 2 bases; nucleotides outside the gene matches: 5. Germline V gene data show CDR1 as MDHEN and CDR2 as SYDVKM. The CDR3 reads CASRLGTGVTDTQYF. The CDR3 nucleotides are TGTGCCAGCAGGTTAGGGACAGGGGTCACAGATACGCAGTATTTT.

The chain joins TRBV27 to TRBJ2-7, with D possibly TRBD1 on 6 matching bases. The V gene lost 8 bases and the J gene lost 2 bases, with 22 bases spanning the gap. The CDR3 loop spans 16 amino acids. Germline CDR1 and CDR2: MNHEY and SMNVEV (reference sequence). DNA for the CDR3: TGTGCCAGCCGTAGCTACTGGACAGAGCATCCCTACGAGCAGTACTTC. It codes for CASRSYWTEHPYEQYF.

The chain uses TRBV29-1 and TRBJ2-3; 10 bases are shared with TRBD2. The CDR3 sequence is 17 residues long. Germline loops: CDR1 SQVTM, CDR2 ANQGSEA. V lost 1 base, J lost 1 base, and 8 bases stayed unmatched. CDR3 sequence reads: CSVEGSGGAGGTDTQYF. The CDR3 coding sequence is TGCAGCGTTGAAGGGAGCGGGGGGGCCGGAGGCACAGATACGCAGTATTTT.